Below, 25 T cell receptor beta chains from the same sample are listed, as sequenced in a study of T cells in Graves' hyperthyroidism and ophthalmopathy. What was amplified from RNA transcripts were TCR beta CDR3 regions. TCR CDR3 underwent first-round RT-PCR with the HTBI primer set. TCRdb reprocessed the multiplex PCR reads with MiXCR, giving one entry per CDR3 protein. Found here are 660,000 or so distinct CDR3 sequences, just under 45% of them singletons; the top ten hold under 8.5%. What was sequenced was peripheral blood or thyroid tissue (not recorded which). Receptors originate from an adult man with Graves' disease, either hyperthyroidism or ophthalmopathy (not recorded which).

The chain joins TRBV5-4 to TRBJ1-4; possible D gene TRBD1, 6 bases. The CDR3 is 15 amino acids. CDR1 is SGHNT, CDR2 YYREEE, per germline (reference sequence). With 5 bases removed from V and 6 bases from J, the gap between germline ends came to 17 bases. CDR3 nucleotides: TGTGCCAGCAGTGTCGCCAGGGGAACGGATGAAAAACTGTTTTTT. Translation: CASSVARGTDEKLFF.

With respect to this clonotype: Lacking the conserved final phenylalanine or tryptophan, this CDR3 likely reflects a read error. The DNA is left out, because the CDR3 cannot be placed on it with certainty; the CDR3 is given as TCRdb lists it. The chain has TRBV29-1 and TRBJ1-2; the table's D call TRBD1 went unverified against the DNA. From germline, CDR1 is SQVTM and CDR2 ANQGSEA. A total of 14 residues make up the CDR3, ends included. This CDR3 reads CSVLGQNLTMATPS.

As concerns this clonotype: A much larger clonotype is one base distant, so this may be a read error. V gene TRBV7-2 combines with J gene TRBJ2-5; TRBD1 matches at 7 bases. The V gene's germline CDR1 is SGHTA and CDR2 FQGNSA. This CDR3 region has 15 residues. CDR3: CAGSLGGAGEETQYF. As DNA, the CDR3 is TGTGCCGGCAGCCTAGGGGGCGCAGGGGAAGAGACCCAGTACTTC.

As to this clonotype: With a much larger clone just one base away, this may be a read error. The chain is built from TRBV10-3 and TRBJ1-2, with no clear D. Per the germline V gene, CDR1 is ENHRY and CDR2 is SYGVKD. The V end was cut by 6 bases, the J end by 4 bases, with 12 bases between. CDR3 length equals 13 residues. The CDR3 coding sequence is TGTGCCATCAGGGACTCAAGGACCTATGGCTACACCTTC. Its translation is CAIRDSRTYGYTF.

This clonotype appeared a single time. This chain uses TRBV24-1 with TRBJ2-7; 8 bases line up with TRBD1. There are 11 residues in the CDR3. Germline loops: CDR1 KGHDR, CDR2 SFDVKD. V trimming: 4 bases; J trimming: 13 bases; junction bases outside the gene matches: 5. The CDR3 sequence: CATSEMDRVYF. The CDR3, as DNA: TGTGCCACCAGTGAGATGGACAGGGTTTACTTC.

The chain has TRBV25-1 and TRBJ1-6; D is perhaps TRBD1 (5 bases). This CDR3 comprises 15 residues. The germline V gene has CDR1 MGHDK and CDR2 SYGVNS. Trimming shortened V by 9 bases and J by 5 bases, and 17 bases separated the two germline ends. The CDR3 loop reads CASARDYRNNSPLHF. Written as DNA, the CDR3 is TGTGCCAGTGCTAGAGATTACAGGAATAATTCACCCCTCCACTTT.

This clonotype was seen only a few times. This chain joins TRBV5-1 and TRBJ1-1, with 8 positions matching TRBD1. Germline V gene data show CDR1 as SGHRS and CDR2 as YFSETQ. The CDR3 has 16 amino acids. Trimming removed 1 base from V and 0 bases from J; junction bases left unmatched: 5. This CDR3 is CASSLTGGRLNTEAFF. The CDR3 coding sequence is TGCGCCAGCAGCTTGACAGGGGGAAGGCTGAACACTGAAGCTTTCTTT.

The sample holds one count of this clonotype. This chain links TRBV25-1 with TRBJ1-2, with 7 bases fitting TRBD1. With V trimmed by 4 bases and J by 2 bases, 4 bases remained unmatched. This CDR3 has 14 amino acids. Germline loops: CDR1 MGHDK, CDR2 SYGVNS. CDR3 loop: CASSARTGNYGYTF. Here the CDR3 DNA reads TGTGCCAGCAGTGCACGGACAGGAAACTATGGCTACACCTTC.

Ten or more counts support this clonotype. V is TRBV5-1 and J is TRBJ1-2; TRBD1 matches at 7 bases. The CDR3 extends over 14 amino acids. With V trimmed by 4 bases and J by 0 bases, 3 bases remained unmatched. Germline V gene lookup returns CDR1 SGHRS and CDR2 YFSETQ. In nucleotides, the CDR3 is TGCGCCAGCAGCATGGGACAGTCTAACTATGGCTACACCTTC. Its translation is CASSMGQSNYGYTF.

As to this clonotype: A single base separates this from a much larger clone, so it may be a read error. The chain joins TRBV24-1 to TRBJ2-5; TRBD2 aligns across 7 bases. The V gene end was trimmed by 4 bases and the J gene end by 3 bases; junction bases not matched to a gene: 4. The CDR3 is 14 residues long. Germline V gene data show CDR1 as KGHDR and CDR2 as SFDVKD. In DNA, the CDR3 is TGTGCCACCAGTGACCCTAGCGGAGAAGAGACCCAGTACTTC. It is translated as CATSDPSGEETQYF.

The chain employs TRBV25-1 and TRBJ2-2; 8 bases agree with TRBD2. With 8 bases clipped from V and 6 bases from J, the junction kept 8 bases outside the gene matches. Germline assignment: CDR1 MGHDK and CDR2 SYGVNS. There are 14 residues in the CDR3. The CDR3 coding sequence is TGTGCCAGCCGTCCGGGACTAGTGGCCGGGGAGCTGTTTTTT. Its translation is CASRPGLVAGELFF.

This clonotype has at least ten counts. The CDR3 loop is CSVSRGGTEAFF. The CDR3, as DNA: TGCAGCGTTAGTCGGGGTGGCACTGAAGCTTTCTTT. The V call is TRBV29-1, the J call TRBJ1-1; D uncertain. Germline V gene lookup returns CDR1 SQVTM and CDR2 ANQGSEA. Trimming pared 5 bases from V and 4 bases from J, leaving 11 bases between. The CDR3 has 12 amino acids.

This clonotype was observed a few times. This chain joins TRBV10-3 and TRBJ2-7, with a weak D call TRBD2 (5 bases). The germline V and J ends were trimmed by 10 bases and 3 bases, with 13 bases remaining between them. CDR1 is ENHRY and CDR2 is SYGVKD in the germline V gene. This CDR3 is 12 amino acids long. The CDR3 loop reads CATSNGGYEQYF. The DNA of the CDR3 is TGTGCCACCTCTAACGGAGGCTACGAGCAGTACTTC.

V gene TRBV29-1 combines with J gene TRBJ1-1; D is unresolved. Trimming pared 8 bases from V and 1 base from J, leaving 11 bases between. Germline V gene sequence: CDR1 SQVTM, CDR2 ANQGSEA. CDR3 length: 12 amino acids. CDR3 DNA sequence: TGCAGCTTTTGGACGGAGAACACTGAAGCTTTCTTT. It encodes CSFWTENTEAFF.

The sample holds many counts of this clonotype. In DNA form, the CDR3 reads TGTGCCAGCAGCCCCTTGACGGGCACTGAAGCTTTCTTT. Its protein product is CASSPLTGTEAFF. The genes are TRBV7-2 and TRBJ1-1; D remains ambiguous. V was trimmed by 5 bases and J by 4 bases, leaving 11 bases between them. Germline-derived CDR1 and CDR2 are SGHTA and FQGNSA. This CDR3 has 13 amino acids.

In this sample, this clonotype turned up a few times. The V gene is TRBV10-3, the J gene TRBJ1-2, with D perhaps matching TRBD1 (6 bases). The CDR3 runs 16 residues. The germline V gene encodes CDR1 ENHRY and CDR2 SYGVKD. Trimming stripped 0 bases from V and 2 bases from J, with 13 bases between. The CDR3 nucleotides read TGTGCCATCAGTGAGTCATCCCGGACAGCCAACTATGGCTACACCTTC. It codes for CAISESSRTANYGYTF.

V and J are TRBV19 and TRBJ1-1, with no clear D. V was cut by 0 bases and J by 5 bases, with 7 bases left in between. Germline V lookup: CDR1 LNHDA, CDR2 SQIVND (reference sequence). CDR3 length: 13 residues. The CDR3 DNA reads as TGTGCCAGTAGTATAGACGACGGGACTGAAGCTTTCTTT. This gives the protein CASSIDDGTEAFF.

At least ten counts were recorded for this clonotype. This rearrangement joins TRBV30 to TRBJ1-2; no firm D call. The V gene lost 1 base and the J gene lost 7 bases, with 13 bases spanning the gap. Looked up from germline, CDR1 is GTSNPN and CDR2 is SVGIG (reference sequence). The CDR3 runs to 13 residues. In DNA, the CDR3 is TGTGCCTGGAGTGACGGGGATAGGAGTGGCTACACCTTC. Protein: CAWSDGDRSGYTF.

Ten or more counts support this clonotype. The chain carries TRBV29-1 and TRBJ1-1, with D uncertain. CDR1 is SQVTM and CDR2 is ANQGSEA in the germline V gene. V was cut by 6 bases and J by 2 bases, with 13 bases left in between. The CDR3 is 13 amino acids. This CDR3 is CSVARGLNTEAFF. DNA for the CDR3: TGCAGCGTCGCGCGGGGTCTAAACACTGAAGCTTTCTTT.

V usage is TRBV7-8 and J usage is TRBJ2-7; a weak D match, TRBD1 (6 bases). The end of the DNA is better explained by TRBJ2-5, so the J call may be wrong. The CDR3 runs to 15 residues. Germline V CDR1 and CDR2: SGHVS, FQNEAQ. The CDR3 here is CASSLDRDVEETQYF. In DNA, the CDR3 is TGTGCCAGCAGCTTAGACAGGGATGTAGAAGAGACCCAGTACTTC.

This chain uses TRBV7-2 with TRBJ1-1, with D possibly TRBD1 on 5 matching bases. The CDR3 is 16 amino acids. Trimming removed 6 bases at V and 6 bases at J, with 23 bases between. Germline V gives CDR1 SGHTA, CDR2 FQGNSA. The CDR3 is CASSRADSLFFSEAFF. DNA for the CDR3: TGTGCCAGCAGTAGGGCAGACAGTCTGTTTTTTTCTGAAGCTTTCTTT.

This chain links TRBV7-8 with TRBJ2-2, with D tentatively TRBD2 (7 bases). The CDR3 length is 15 residues. CDR1 is SGHVS, CDR2 FQNEAQ, per germline. The V gene lost 2 bases and the J gene lost 3 bases, with 10 bases spanning the gap. CDR3 loop: CASSLTGRDTGELFF. Written as DNA, the CDR3 is TGTGCCAGCAGCTTAACAGGGAGGGACACCGGGGAGCTGTTTTTT. Full variable domain (remainder filled in from reference TRBV7-8 and TRBJ2-2): GAGVSQSPRYKVAKRGQDVALRCDPISGHVSLFWYQQALGQGPEFLTYFQNEAQLDKSGLPSDRFFAERPEGSVSTLKIQRTQQEDSAVYLCASSLTGRDTGELFFGEGSRLTVL.

This chain uses TRBV2 with TRBJ1-6; TRBD1 matches 8 bases. The CDR3 runs 16 residues. The germline V gene encodes CDR1 SNHLY and CDR2 FYNNEI. V shed 7 bases, J shed 8 bases, and the junction held 13 bases outside the gene matches. CDR3 DNA: TGTGCCAGCACAAAGGACGGGCAGGGGGCTTATTCACCCCTCCACTTT. Its translation: CASTKDGQGAYSPLHF.

A single count supports this clonotype. The genes are TRBV25-1 and TRBJ2-2, with 7 positions matching TRBD1. The germline V gene has CDR1 MGHDK and CDR2 SYGVNS. The CDR3 has 16 amino acids. J gave up 0 bases and V 6 bases, and 7 bases lay outside the gene matches. CDR3 sequence: CASRRTGTANTGELFF. CDR3 DNA sequence: TGTGCCAGCAGGAGAACCGGGACAGCGAACACCGGGGAGCTGTTTTTT.

The V call is TRBV7-2, the J call TRBJ1-2, with D possibly being TRBD1 (5 bases). CDR3 size: 14 residues. Germline V gene lookup returns CDR1 SGHTA and CDR2 FQGNSA. V dropped 2 bases and J dropped 8 bases, with 15 bases sitting between them. The CDR3 region is CASSLNSGAGGYTF. The CDR3 region has the DNA TGTGCCAGCAGCTTAAACAGCGGGGCGGGGGGCTACACCTTC.